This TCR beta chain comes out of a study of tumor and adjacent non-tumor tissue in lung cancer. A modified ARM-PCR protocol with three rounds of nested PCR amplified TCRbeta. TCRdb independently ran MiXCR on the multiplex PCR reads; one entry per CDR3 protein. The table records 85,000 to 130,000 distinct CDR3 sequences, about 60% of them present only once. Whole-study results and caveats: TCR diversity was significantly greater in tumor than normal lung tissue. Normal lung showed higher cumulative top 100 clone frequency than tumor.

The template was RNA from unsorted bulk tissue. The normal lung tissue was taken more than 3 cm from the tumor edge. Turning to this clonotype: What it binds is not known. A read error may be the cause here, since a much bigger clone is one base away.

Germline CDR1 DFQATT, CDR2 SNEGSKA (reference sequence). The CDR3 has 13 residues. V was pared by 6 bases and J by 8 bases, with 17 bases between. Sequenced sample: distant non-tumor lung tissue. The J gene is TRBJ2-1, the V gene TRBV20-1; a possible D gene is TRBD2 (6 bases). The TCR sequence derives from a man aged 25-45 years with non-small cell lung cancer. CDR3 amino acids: CSAPQGGGDEQFF. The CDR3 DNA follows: TGCAGTGCCCCCCAGGGTGGAGGGGATGAGCAGTTCTTC.